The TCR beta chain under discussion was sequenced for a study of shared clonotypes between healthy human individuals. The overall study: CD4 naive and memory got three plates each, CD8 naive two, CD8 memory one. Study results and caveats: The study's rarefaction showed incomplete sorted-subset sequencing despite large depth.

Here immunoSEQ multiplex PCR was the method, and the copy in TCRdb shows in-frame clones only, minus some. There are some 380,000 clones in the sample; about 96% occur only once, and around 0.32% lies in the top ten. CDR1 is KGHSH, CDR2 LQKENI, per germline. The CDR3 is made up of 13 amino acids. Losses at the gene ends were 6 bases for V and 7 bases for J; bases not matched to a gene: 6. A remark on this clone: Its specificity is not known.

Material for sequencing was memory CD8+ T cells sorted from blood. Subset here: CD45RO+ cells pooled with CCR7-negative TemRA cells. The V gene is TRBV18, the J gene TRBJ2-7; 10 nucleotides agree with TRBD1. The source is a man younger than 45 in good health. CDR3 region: CASSPRTGGEQYF. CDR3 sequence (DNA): TGTGCCAGCTCGCCCCGGACAGGGGGGGAGCAGTACTTC.